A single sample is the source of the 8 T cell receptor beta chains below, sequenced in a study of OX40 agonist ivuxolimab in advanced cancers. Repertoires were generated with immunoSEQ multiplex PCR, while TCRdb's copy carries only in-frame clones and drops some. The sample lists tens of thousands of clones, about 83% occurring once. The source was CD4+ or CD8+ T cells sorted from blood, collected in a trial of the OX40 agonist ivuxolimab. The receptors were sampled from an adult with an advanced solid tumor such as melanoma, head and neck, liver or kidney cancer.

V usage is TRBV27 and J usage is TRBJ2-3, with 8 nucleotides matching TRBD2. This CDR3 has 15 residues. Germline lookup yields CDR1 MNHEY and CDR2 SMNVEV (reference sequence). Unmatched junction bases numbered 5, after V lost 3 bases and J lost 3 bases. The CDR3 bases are TGTGCCAGCAGTTTCTCAGCGGGAGTGACAGATACGCAGTATTTT. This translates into CASSFSAGVTDTQYF.

DNA of the CDR3: TGTGCCAGCAGTTTAGCAGTGAAGCAGGGCTACACCTTC. Encoded protein: CASSLAVKQGYTF. The J gene is TRBJ1-2, the V gene TRBV28; D is unresolved. This CDR3 region has 13 residues. The germline V gene encodes CDR1 MDHEN and CDR2 SYDVKM. Between the trimmed V and J ends, which lost 2 bases and 8 bases, there was a span of 12 bases.

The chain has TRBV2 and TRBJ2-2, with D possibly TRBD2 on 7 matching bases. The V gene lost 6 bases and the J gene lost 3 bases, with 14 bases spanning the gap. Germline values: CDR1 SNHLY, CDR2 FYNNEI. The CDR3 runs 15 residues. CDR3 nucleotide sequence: TGTGCCAGCAGCCAACGGGGGGCCGACACCGGGGAGCTGTTTTTT. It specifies CASSQRGADTGELFF.

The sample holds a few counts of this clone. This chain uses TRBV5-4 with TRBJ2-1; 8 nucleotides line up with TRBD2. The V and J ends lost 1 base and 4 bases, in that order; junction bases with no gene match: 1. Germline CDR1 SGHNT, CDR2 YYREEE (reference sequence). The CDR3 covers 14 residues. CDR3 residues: CASSLTSGYNEQFF. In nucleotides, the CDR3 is TGTGCCAGCAGCTTGACTAGCGGATACAATGAGCAGTTCTTC. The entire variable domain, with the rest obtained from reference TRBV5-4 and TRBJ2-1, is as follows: ETGVTQSPTHLIKTRGQQVTLRCSSQSGHNTVSWYQQALGQGPQFIFQYYREEENGRGNFPPRFSGLQFPNYSSELNVNALELDDSALYLCASSLTSGYNEQFFGPGTRLTVL.

CDR3 amino acids: CASSATGTAYEQYF. The CDR3 DNA reads as TGTGCCAGCAGCGCCACCGGGACAGCCTACGAGCAGTACTTC. The J gene is TRBJ2-7, the V gene TRBV9; 7 nucleotides match TRBD1. J gave up 2 bases and V 3 bases, and 5 bases lay outside the gene matches. The CDR3 runs to 14 residues. The germline gives CDR1 SGDLS, CDR2 YYNGEE.

The CDR3 nucleotides read TGCGCCAGCGAGTTTCGGCGGGAGGGCCGGGAGTTCTTC. This encodes CASEFRREGREFF. The chain uses TRBV10-1 and TRBJ2-1; 9 positions match TRBD2. The CDR3 is 13 residues long. Trimming removed 8 bases from V and 14 bases from J; junction bases left unmatched: 13. Germline V gives CDR1 WNHNN, CDR2 SYGVQD (reference sequence).

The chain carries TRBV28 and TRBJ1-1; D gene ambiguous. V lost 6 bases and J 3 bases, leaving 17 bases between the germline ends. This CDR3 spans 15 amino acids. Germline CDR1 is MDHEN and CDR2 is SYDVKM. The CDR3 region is CASREGSPVHTEAFF. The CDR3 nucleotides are TGTGCCAGCAGAGAGGGCTCACCGGTACACACTGAAGCTTTCTTT.

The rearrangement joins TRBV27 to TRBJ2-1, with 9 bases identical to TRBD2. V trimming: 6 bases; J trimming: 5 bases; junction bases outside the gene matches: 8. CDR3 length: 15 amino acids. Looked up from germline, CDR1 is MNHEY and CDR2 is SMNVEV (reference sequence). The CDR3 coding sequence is TGTGCCAGCAGAATTCCGGGACTAGCAGACAATGAGCAGTTCTTC. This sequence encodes CASRIPGLADNEQFF.